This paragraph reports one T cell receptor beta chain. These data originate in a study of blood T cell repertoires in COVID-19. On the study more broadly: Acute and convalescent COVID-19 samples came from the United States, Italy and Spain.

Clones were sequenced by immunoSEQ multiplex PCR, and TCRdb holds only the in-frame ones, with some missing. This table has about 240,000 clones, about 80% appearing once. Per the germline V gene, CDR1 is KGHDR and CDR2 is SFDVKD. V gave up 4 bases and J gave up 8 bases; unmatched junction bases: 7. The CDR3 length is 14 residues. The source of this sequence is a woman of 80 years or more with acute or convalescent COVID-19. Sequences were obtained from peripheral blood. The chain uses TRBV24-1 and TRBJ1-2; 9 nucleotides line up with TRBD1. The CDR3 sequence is CATSDRDRVFGYTF. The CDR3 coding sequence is TGTGCCACCAGTGACCGGGACAGGGTATTCGGCTACACCTTC.